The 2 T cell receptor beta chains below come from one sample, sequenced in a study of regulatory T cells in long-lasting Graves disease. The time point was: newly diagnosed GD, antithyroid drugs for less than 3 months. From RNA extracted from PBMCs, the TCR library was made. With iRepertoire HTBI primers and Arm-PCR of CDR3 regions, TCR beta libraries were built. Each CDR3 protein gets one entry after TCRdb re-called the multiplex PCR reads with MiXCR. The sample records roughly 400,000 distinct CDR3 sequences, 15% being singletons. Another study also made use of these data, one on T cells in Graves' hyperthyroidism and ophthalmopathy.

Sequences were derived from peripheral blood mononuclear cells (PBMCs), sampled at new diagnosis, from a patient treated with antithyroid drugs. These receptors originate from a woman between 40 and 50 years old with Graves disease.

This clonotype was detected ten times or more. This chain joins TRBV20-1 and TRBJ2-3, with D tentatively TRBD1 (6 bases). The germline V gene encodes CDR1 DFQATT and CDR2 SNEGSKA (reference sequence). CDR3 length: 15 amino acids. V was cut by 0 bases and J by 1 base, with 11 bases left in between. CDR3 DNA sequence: TGCAGTGCTAGAGATATTAACAGGGGCACAGATACGCAGTATTTT. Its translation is CSARDINRGTDTQYF.

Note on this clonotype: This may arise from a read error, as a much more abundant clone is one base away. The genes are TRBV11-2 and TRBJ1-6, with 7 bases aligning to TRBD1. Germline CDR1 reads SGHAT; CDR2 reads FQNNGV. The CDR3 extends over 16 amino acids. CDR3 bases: TGTGCCAGCAGCTTAGGACAGGGTATCTATAATTCACCCTTCCACTTT. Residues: CASSLGQGIYNSPFHF.